Listed here are 10 T cell receptor beta chains from one sample, sequenced in a study of shared clonotypes between healthy human individuals. The data were produced by immunoSEQ multiplex PCR, yet TCRdb's version contains in-frame clones alone and is incomplete. There are approximately 1,500,000 clones in the sample; around 98% occur only once, and approximately 0.45% lies in the top ten. The sequenced material came from naive CD4+ T cells sorted from blood. Regarding subset: CD45RA+ positively selected. The receptor source for this set is a man aged 25-45 years in good health.

This chain uses TRBV30 with TRBJ1-4; the D is unclear. The V end lost 0 bases, the J end lost 13 bases, and 9 bases lay between the germline ends. CDR3 length equals 11 residues. Germline V lookup: CDR1 GTSNPN, CDR2 SVGIG (reference sequence). The CDR3: CAWSVLNTLFF. The DNA of the CDR3 is TGTGCCTGGAGTGTTCTGAACACACTGTTTTTT.

V and J are TRBV11-2 and TRBJ2-3; the D gene is possibly TRBD2 (5 bases). The germline CDR1 and CDR2 sequences are SGHAT and FQNNGV. V lost 7 bases and J 8 bases, leaving 19 bases between the germline ends. The CDR3 is made up of 14 amino acids. The CDR3 DNA is TGTGCCAGCATCTCGGGCAGCGGTTGGAGTACGCAGTATTTT. Amino acids: CASISGSGWSTQYF.

The J gene is TRBJ1-5, the V gene TRBV7-2; D gene uncertain. The germline V and J ends were trimmed by 1 base and 3 bases, with 10 bases remaining between them. CDR3 length: 15 residues. Germline CDR1 SGHTA, CDR2 FQGNSA. CDR3 in amino acids: CASSLVGPINQPQHF. CDR3 bases: TGTGCCAGCAGCTTAGTCGGGCCAATCAATCAGCCCCAGCATTTT.

CDR3: CASSIGTSGRVFF. The DNA of the CDR3 is TGCGCCAGCAGCATCGGGACTAGCGGGAGAGTGTTCTTC. This chain links TRBV4-3 with TRBJ2-1; TRBD2 agrees at 14 bases. Germline trimming cut 5 bases from V and 15 bases from J; bases unmatched to any gene: 6. The germline V gene has CDR1 LGHNA and CDR2 YSLEER. The CDR3 contains 13 residues.

V and J are TRBV7-3 and TRBJ2-2, with 9 positions matching TRBD1. V trimming: 5 bases; J trimming: 5 bases; junction bases outside the gene matches: 6. This CDR3 is built from 15 residues. CDR1 SGHTA and CDR2 FQGTGA come from the germline V gene. The CDR3 spells CASSPGTGRTGELFF. The CDR3 DNA is TGTGCCAGCAGCCCCGGGACAGGGAGGACCGGGGAGCTGTTTTTT.

The CDR3 reads CASSPRGGSNQPQHF. CDR3 sequence (DNA): TGTGCCAGCAGTCCCCGCGGGGGGTCCAATCAGCCCCAGCATTTT. The genes are TRBV6-5 and TRBJ1-5; possible D gene TRBD1, 5 bases. In germline, CDR1 is MNHEY, CDR2 SVGAGI. The CDR3 has 15 amino acids. With 5 bases removed from V and 3 bases from J, the gap between germline ends came to 14 bases.

The chain recombines TRBV5-4 with TRBJ2-1; 16 nucleotides agree with TRBD2. There are 16 residues in the CDR3. CDR1 and CDR2 (germline): SGHNT, YYREEE (reference sequence). Losses at the gene ends were 3 bases for V and 8 bases for J; bases not matched to a gene: 5. CDR3 sequence reads: CASSSGTSGRVDEQFF. The CDR3 DNA follows: TGTGCCAGCAGCTCCGGGACTAGCGGGAGGGTCGATGAGCAGTTCTTC. Complete variable domain (other parts from reference TRBV5-4 and TRBJ2-1): ETGVTQSPTHLIKTRGQQVTLRCSSQSGHNTVSWYQQALGQGPQFIFQYYREEENGRGNFPPRFSGLQFPNYSSELNVNALELDDSALYLCASSSGTSGRVDEQFFGPGTRLTVL.

The CDR3 reads CASSPRQGLYNEQFF. For the CDR3, the DNA is TGTGCCAGCAGTCCACGACAGGGGCTCTACAATGAGCAGTTCTTC. The V and J genes are TRBV27 and TRBJ2-1; 8 bases agree with TRBD1. Looked up from germline, CDR1 is MNHEY and CDR2 is SMNVEV (reference sequence). The CDR3 has 15 amino acids. J was trimmed by 3 bases and V by 5 bases; bases with no gene match: 6.

CDR3 region: CASSEPRMEAFF. DNA of the CDR3: TGCGCCAGCAGTGAGCCGCGGATGGAAGCTTTCTTT. The chain employs TRBV10-2 and TRBJ1-1; D not resolved. The germline CDR1 and CDR2 sequences are WSHSY and SAAADI. V lost 2 bases and J 8 bases, leaving 9 bases between the germline ends. CDR3 length: 12 residues.

V gene TRBV5-1 combines with J gene TRBJ2-1; maybe TRBD2 (5 bases). The CDR3 sequence is 17 residues long. The germline V gene has CDR1 SGHRS and CDR2 YFSETQ. Trimming cost V 2 bases and J 2 bases, with 17 bases left between them. CDR3 in amino acids: CASSFSAPGSPYNEQFF. The CDR3 coding sequence is TGCGCCAGCAGCTTTTCGGCCCCGGGATCCCCCTACAATGAGCAGTTCTTC.